The clone carrying this T cell receptor (beta chain) came up a few times. Both 60 Vbeta primers and 13 Jbeta primers went into the PCR. TCRdb keeps only in-frame clones here, not all; method: immunoSEQ multiplex PCR. The sample carries approximately 98,000 clones, approximately 72% recorded once. This sample is part of a study of cytomegalovirus exposure and HLA in healthy donors. This CDR3 spans 16 amino acids. Germline values: CDR1 GTSNPN, CDR2 SVGIG (reference sequence). V dropped 4 bases and J dropped 8; count of bases not matched to a gene: 18. The receptor comes from a man between 18 and 35 years old in good health and CMV-seropositive. This chain links TRBV30 with TRBJ1-2; 8 bases line up with TRBD1. Sequencing was done on a sample of PBMCs. The CDR3 sequence is CAWIRAGTGWAIGYTF. The CDR3 region has the DNA TGTGCCTGGATTCGAGCCGGGACAGGTTGGGCAATAGGCTACACCTTC. The full variable domain, with the rest looked up from reference TRBV30 and TRBJ1-2, is SQTIHQWPATLVQPVGSPLSLECTVEGTSNPNLYWYRQAAGRGLQLLFYSVGIGQISSEVPQNLSASRPQDRQFILSSKKLLLSDSGFYLCAWIRAGTGWAIGYTFGSGTRLTVV.